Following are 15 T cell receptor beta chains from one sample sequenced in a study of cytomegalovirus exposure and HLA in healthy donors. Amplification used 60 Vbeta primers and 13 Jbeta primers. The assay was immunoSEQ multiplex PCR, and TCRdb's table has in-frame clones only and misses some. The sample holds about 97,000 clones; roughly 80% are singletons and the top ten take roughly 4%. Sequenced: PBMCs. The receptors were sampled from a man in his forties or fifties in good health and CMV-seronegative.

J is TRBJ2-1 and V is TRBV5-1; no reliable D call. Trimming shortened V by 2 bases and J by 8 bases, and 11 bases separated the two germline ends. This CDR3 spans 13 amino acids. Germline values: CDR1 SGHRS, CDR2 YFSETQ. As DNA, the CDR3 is TGCGCCAGCAGCTTACCCAGACTCGATGAGCAGTTCTTC. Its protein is CASSLPRLDEQFF.

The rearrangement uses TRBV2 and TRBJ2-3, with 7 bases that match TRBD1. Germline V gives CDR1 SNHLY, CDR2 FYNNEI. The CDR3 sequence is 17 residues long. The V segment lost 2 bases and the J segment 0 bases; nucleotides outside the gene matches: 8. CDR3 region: CASSENVRGFSTDTQYF. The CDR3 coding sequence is TGTGCCAGCAGTGAAAATGTCAGGGGGTTTAGCACAGATACGCAGTATTTT.

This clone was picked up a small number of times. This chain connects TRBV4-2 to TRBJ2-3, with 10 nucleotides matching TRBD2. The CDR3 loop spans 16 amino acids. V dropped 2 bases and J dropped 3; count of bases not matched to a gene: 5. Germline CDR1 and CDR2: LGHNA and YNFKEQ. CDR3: CASSQPLAGNTDTQYF. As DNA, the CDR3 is TGTGCCAGCAGCCAACCACTAGCGGGGAATACAGATACGCAGTATTTT.

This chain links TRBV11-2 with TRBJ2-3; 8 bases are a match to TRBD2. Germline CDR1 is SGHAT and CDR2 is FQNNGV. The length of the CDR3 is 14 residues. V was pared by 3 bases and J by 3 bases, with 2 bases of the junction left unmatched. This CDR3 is CASSFSGKTDTQYF. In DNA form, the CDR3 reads TGTGCCAGCAGCTTTAGCGGGAAGACAGATACGCAGTATTTT.

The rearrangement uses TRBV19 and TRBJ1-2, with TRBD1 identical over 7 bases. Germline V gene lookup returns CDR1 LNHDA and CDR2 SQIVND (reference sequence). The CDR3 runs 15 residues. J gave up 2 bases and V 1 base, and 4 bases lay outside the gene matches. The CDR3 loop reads CASSIVAGGNYGYTF. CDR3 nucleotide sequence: TGTGCCAGTAGTATAGTGGCAGGGGGGAACTATGGCTACACCTTC.

CDR3 sequence reads: CASSLAAVSTDTQYF. CDR3 sequence (DNA): TGTGCCAGCAGCTTGGCAGCGGTTAGCACAGATACGCAGTATTTT. The chain carries TRBV5-4 and TRBJ2-3; possibly TRBD2 for D (5 bases). Deletions cut 0 bases from V and 0 bases from J, with 8 bases between. CDR1 and CDR2 from the germline V gene are SGHNT and YYREEE (reference sequence). The CDR3 has 15 amino acids. Together with reference TRBV5-4 and TRBJ2-3, the CDR3 gives the full variable domain: ETGVTQSPTHLIKTRGQQVTLRCSSQSGHNTVSWYQQALGQGPQFIFQYYREEENGRGNFPPRFSGLQFPNYSSELNVNALELDDSALYLCASSLAAVSTDTQYFGPGTRLTVL.

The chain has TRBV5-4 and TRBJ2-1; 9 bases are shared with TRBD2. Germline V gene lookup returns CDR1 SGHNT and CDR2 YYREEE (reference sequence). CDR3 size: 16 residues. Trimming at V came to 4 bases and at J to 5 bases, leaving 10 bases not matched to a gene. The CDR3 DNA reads TGTGCCAGCAGCCCAAGACTAGCGGAGACCCACAATGAGCAGTTCTTC. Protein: CASSPRLAETHNEQFF.

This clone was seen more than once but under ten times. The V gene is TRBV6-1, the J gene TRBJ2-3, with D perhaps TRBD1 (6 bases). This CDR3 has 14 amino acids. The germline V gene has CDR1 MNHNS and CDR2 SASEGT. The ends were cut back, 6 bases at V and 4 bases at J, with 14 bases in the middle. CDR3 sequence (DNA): TGTGCCAGCAGCGAATACACAGGGCCAGATACGCAGTATTTT. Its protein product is CASSEYTGPDTQYF.

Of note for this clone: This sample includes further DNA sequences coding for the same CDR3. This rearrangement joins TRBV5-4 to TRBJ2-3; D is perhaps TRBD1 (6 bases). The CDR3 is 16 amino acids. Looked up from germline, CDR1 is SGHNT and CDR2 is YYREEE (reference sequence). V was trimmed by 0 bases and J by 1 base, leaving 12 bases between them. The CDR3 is CASSLASGAGTDTQYF. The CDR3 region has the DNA TGTGCCAGCAGCTTGGCATCAGGGGCTGGCACAGATACGCAGTATTTT.

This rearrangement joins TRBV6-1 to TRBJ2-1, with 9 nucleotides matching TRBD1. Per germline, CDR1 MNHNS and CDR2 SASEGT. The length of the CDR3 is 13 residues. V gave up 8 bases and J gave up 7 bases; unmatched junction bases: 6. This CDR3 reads CASRDRVWNEQFF. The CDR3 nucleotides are TGTGCCAGCCGGGACAGGGTATGGAATGAGCAGTTCTTC.

The CDR3 DNA reads as TGTGCCTGGAGTGAAAGACTAGCGGGGGCGGGGGAGCTGTTTTTT. It encodes CAWSERLAGAGELFF. The rearrangement uses TRBV30 and TRBJ2-2; 12 nucleotides line up with TRBD2. Germline V gene data show CDR1 as GTSNPN and CDR2 as SVGIG (reference sequence). The CDR3 length is 15 residues. The V gene end was trimmed by 1 base and the J gene end by 8 bases; junction bases not matched to a gene: 5.

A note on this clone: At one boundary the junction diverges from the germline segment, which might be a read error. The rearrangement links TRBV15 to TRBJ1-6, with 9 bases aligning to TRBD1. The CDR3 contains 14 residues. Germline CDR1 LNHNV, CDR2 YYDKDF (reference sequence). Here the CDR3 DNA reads TGTGCCACCAGCAGGACAGGGGGAAATTCATCCCTCCACTTT. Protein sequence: CATSRTGGNSSLHF.

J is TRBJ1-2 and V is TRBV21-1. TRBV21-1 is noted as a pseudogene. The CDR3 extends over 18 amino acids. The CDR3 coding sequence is TGTGCCAGCAGCAAAGTTGAGGCAAGGTCCCTACCTAACTATGGCTACACCTTC. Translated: CASSKVEARSLPNYGYTF.

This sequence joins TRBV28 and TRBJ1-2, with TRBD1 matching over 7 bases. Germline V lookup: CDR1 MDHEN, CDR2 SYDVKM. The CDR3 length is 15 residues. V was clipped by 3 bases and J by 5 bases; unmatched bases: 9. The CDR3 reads CASSFSGRGDYGYTF. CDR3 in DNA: TGTGCCAGCAGTTTCTCTGGCAGGGGGGATTATGGCTACACCTTC.

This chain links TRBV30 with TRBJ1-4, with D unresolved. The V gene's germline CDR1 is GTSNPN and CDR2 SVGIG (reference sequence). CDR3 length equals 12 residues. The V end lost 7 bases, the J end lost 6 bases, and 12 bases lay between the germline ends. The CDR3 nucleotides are TGTGCCTCCACGGCGCAGGATGAAAAACTGTTTTTT. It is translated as CASTAQDEKLFF.